These T cell receptor beta chains were read from a single sample in a study of T-cell reconstitution after alpha-beta-depleted transplantation in children. MiXCR was run by TCRdb on the PCR reads, yielding one entry per CDR3 protein. The sample yields roughly 790,000 distinct CDR3 sequences, less than 20% seen once. Sequenced material: PBMCs, mostly from graft donor cells, taken 360 days after TCRalphabeta/CD19-depleted stem cell transplant. The receptor source for this set is a male patient aged 10 to 17 who had a stem cell transplant for acute lymphoblastic leukemia, so the T cells may come from the graft donor. CDR3s include the opening cysteine and the closing phenylalanine or tryptophan. D genes are given only for firm matches. Expanded clones get a size class; other rows say once, few or many, or leave the size out.

abundance	d_gene	j_gene	v_gene	CDR3nt	CDR3aa
many	-	TRBJ2-1	TRBV27	TGTGCCAGCAGTACCAATGAGCAGTTCTTC	CASSTNEQFF
few	TRBD2	TRBJ2-2	TRBV2	TGTGCCAGCAGTGTCCTAGCGGGAGGGCTAGACACCGGGGAGCTGTTTTTT	CASSVLAGGLDTGELFF
few	-	TRBJ2-1	TRBV28	TGTGCCAGCAGTTTCCGGTCGCTTTACAATGAGCAGTTCTTC	CASSFRSLYNEQFF
-	-	TRBJ2-7	TRBV5-1	TGCGCCAGCAGCTTGGCAGAGGGTTCCCACGAGCAGTACTTC	CASSLAEGSHEQYF
few	-	TRBJ1-6	TRBV5-1	TGCGCCAGCAGCCCGGTAACAGGGCAGGGAAATTCACCCCTCCACTTT	CASSPVTGQGNSPLHF
many	-	TRBJ1-2	TRBV12-3/TRBV12-4	TGTGCCAGCAGTTGGGGAGGGATCAACTATGGCTACACCTTC	CASSWGGINYGYTF
few	-	TRBJ2-1	TRBV7-9	TGTGCCAGCAGCTTAGCGCTAGCAGGAAGGGAGCAGTTCTTC	CASSLALAGREQFF
few	-	TRBJ2-3	TRBV12-3/TRBV12-4	TGTGCCAGCAGTTTAACGGGGATGGCCACAGATACGCAGTATTTT	CASSLTGMATDTQYF
-	TRBD1	TRBJ2-7	TRBV7-3	TGTGCCAGCAGCCCAGGGGGGACAGGGACCTACGAGCAGTACTTC	CASSPGGTGTYEQYF
-	-	TRBJ2-1	TRBV10-2	TGCGCCAGCAGTGAGGGGACTCGAATCGGGGAGCAGTTCTTC	CASSEGTRIGEQFF
-	-	TRBJ2-5	TRBV4-1	TGCGCCAGCAGCCAACAACTAGGAGAGCAAGAGACCCAGTACTTC	CASSQQLGEQETQYF
many	-	TRBJ2-2	TRBV24-1	TGTGCCACCACTAGGGGGAGTAACACCGGGGAGCTGTTTTTT	CATTRGSNTGELFF
-	-	TRBJ2-1	TRBV7-2	TGTGCCAGCAGCTACGCCAGCTCTAATGAGCAGTTCTTC	CASSYASSNEQFF
many	-	TRBJ2-7	TRBV20-1	TGCAGTGTCAGTCGTGGAGGGGGCGTCGAGCAGTACTTC	CSVSRGGGVEQYF
-	-	TRBJ1-5	TRBV20-1	TGCAGTGCTCGGGAGAGCAATCAGCCCCAGCATTTT	CSARESNQPQHF
few	-	TRBJ2-2	TRBV12-3/TRBV12-4	TGTGCCAGCAGTTTCCCCGGACAAGACCCCACCGGGGAGCTGTTTTTT	CASSFPGQDPTGELFF
-	TRBD1	TRBJ1-1	TRBV6-2/TRBV6-3	TGTGCCAGCAGACCCGGGCCGGGACAGGGGAACACTGAAGCTTTCTTT	CASRPGPGQGNTEAFF
few	-	TRBJ2-1	TRBV20-1	TGCAGTGCAATGGGCACGCGGGAGCAGTTCTTC	CSAMGTREQFF
-	TRBD2	TRBJ2-7	TRBV20-1	TGCAGTGCTAGATCGATAGCGGGAGCCAACGAGCAGTACTTC	CSARSIAGANEQYF
few	-	TRBJ2-1	TRBV2	TGTGCCAGCAGGAGTATCTCCTACAATGAGCAGTTCTTC	CASRSISYNEQFF
many	-	TRBJ2-2	TRBV12-3/TRBV12-4	TGTGCCAGCAGTGGCCCCGGCACCGGGGAGCTGTTTTTT	CASSGPGTGELFF
few	-	TRBJ2-5	TRBV7-2	TGTGCCAGCAGCCCCTTCTTAGGGTGGGAGACCCAGTACTTC	CASSPFLGWETQYF
few	-	TRBJ1-4	TRBV28	TGTGCCAGCAGTTTCGGGGGAGGAGATGAAAAACTGTTTTTT	CASSFGGGDEKLFF
few	-	TRBJ2-1	TRBV20-1	TGCAGTGCTAGAGGGGTCAGCTCCTACAATGAGCAGTTCTTC	CSARGVSSYNEQFF
few	TRBD2	TRBJ2-3	TRBV25-1	TGTGCCAGCAGTGAACAGCTCGGGACTAGCGGGAACACAGATACGCAGTATTTT	CASSEQLGTSGNTDTQYF
many	-	TRBJ2-1	TRBV5-1	TGCGCCAGCAGCTCGAAAGGGTACAATGAGCAGTTCTTC	CASSSKGYNEQFF
-	-	TRBJ2-7	TRBV7-2	TGTGCCAGCAGCCAGAGGGCCAACTACGAGCAGTACTTC	CASSQRANYEQYF
many	-	TRBJ2-5	TRBV4-1	TGCGCCAGCAGCCAAGCGTCGCGGGGAGTAGGGCGGCAAGAGACCCAGTACTTC	CASSQASRGVGRQETQYF
-	TRBD1	TRBJ1-1	TRBV27	TGTGCCAGCGGAAGGACAGGCCCCCGAAACACTGAAGCTTTCTTT	CASGRTGPRNTEAFF
few	-	TRBJ2-7	TRBV29-1	TGCAGCGTTGAGCCGCCCGACAGAAGTTTTTGTTACGAGCAGTACTTC	CSVEPPDRSFCYEQYF
-	-	TRBJ2-7	TRBV18	TGTGCCAGCTCACCTGTTTTACAGGGAAACGAGCAGTACTTC	CASSPVLQGNEQYF
few	TRBD1	TRBJ1-5	TRBV27	TGTGCCAGCAGTTGGCAGGGGGGCGAGCCCCAGCATTTT	CASSWQGGEPQHF
-	TRBD2	TRBJ2-1	TRBV11-1	TGTGCCAGCAGCTGGACTAGCACCGGAATGAGCTCCTACAATGAGCAGTTCTTC	CASSWTSTGMSSYNEQFF
many	TRBD1	TRBJ1-4	TRBV12-3/TRBV12-4	TGTGCCAGCAGTTTAGGAGGGGGCGGTGAAAAACTGTTTTTT	CASSLGGGGEKLFF
few	-	TRBJ2-1	TRBV7-9	TGTGCCAGCAGCTTTGGTGCTGAAAGGTATGAGCAGTTCTTC	CASSFGAERYEQFF
few	-	TRBJ2-7	TRBV6-5	TGTGCCAGCAGTTACTCGAATTGGGGTACCTACGAGCAGTACTTC	CASSYSNWGTYEQYF
-	TRBD2	TRBJ2-7	TRBV5-1	TGCGCCAGCAGCATCGGGACTAGCGCATTCTCCTACGAGCAGTACTTC	CASSIGTSAFSYEQYF
-	-	TRBJ2-7	TRBV7-9	TGTGCCAGCAGCTCGAGACAAGTTGAGCAGTACTTC	CASSSRQVEQYF
many	-	TRBJ2-7	TRBV15	TGTGCCACCAGCAGAGACCCTGGCAGCTCCTACGAGCAGTACTTC	CATSRDPGSSYEQYF
-	-	TRBJ2-7	TRBV27	TGTGCCAGCAGTTTAGGATCGCGGTACGAGCAGTACTTC	CASSLGSRYEQYF
few	-	TRBJ2-1	TRBV4-1	TGCGCCAGCAGCCAAGACTCTAGCGAGTCCTACAATGAGCAGTTCTTC	CASSQDSSESYNEQFF
many	-	TRBJ2-1	TRBV12-3/TRBV12-4	TGTGCCAGCAGTTTAATCCAGAGGGGGGGTAATGAGCAGTTCTTC	CASSLIQRGGNEQFF
-	-	TRBJ2-7	TRBV18	TGTGCCAGCTCACCATCGGCGGCCAGCTACGAGCAGTACTTC	CASSPSAASYEQYF
-	TRBD1	TRBJ1-5	TRBV6-4	TGTGCCAGCAGCAGGGGGCTGGATCAGCCCCAGCATTTT	CASSRGLDQPQHF
few	TRBD2	TRBJ2-1	TRBV20-1	TGCAGTGCTAAGACTAGCCTCGGGTTCAATGAGCAGTTCTTC	CSAKTSLGFNEQFF
-	TRBD2	TRBJ2-1	TRBV29-1	TGCAGCGTTGATCGGCTAGCGGGAGCCCCTGGGGAGCAGTTCTTC	CSVDRLAGAPGEQFF
-	-	TRBJ2-7	TRBV29-1	TGCAGCCCCTGGTGTTACGAGCAGTACTTC	CSPWCYEQYF
-	-	TRBJ2-1	TRBV2	TGTGCCAGCTGTTTTGCGAGAGCCAAAAGACCCAACAACAATGAGCAGTTCTTC	CASCFARAKRPNNNEQFF
-	-	TRBJ2-3	TRBV5-1	TGCGCCAGCAGCTTGGACCCCGGGATCCGCACAGATACGCAGTATTTT	CASSLDPGIRTDTQYF
-	-	TRBJ2-4	TRBV5-1	TGCGCCAGCAGCTTCCGGACCGCTACGGACGGAAACATTCAGTACTTC	CASSFRTATDGNIQYF
many	-	TRBJ2-7	TRBV4-1	TGCGCCAGCAGCCAAGTCGAGGCCTACGAGCAGTACTTC	CASSQVEAYEQYF